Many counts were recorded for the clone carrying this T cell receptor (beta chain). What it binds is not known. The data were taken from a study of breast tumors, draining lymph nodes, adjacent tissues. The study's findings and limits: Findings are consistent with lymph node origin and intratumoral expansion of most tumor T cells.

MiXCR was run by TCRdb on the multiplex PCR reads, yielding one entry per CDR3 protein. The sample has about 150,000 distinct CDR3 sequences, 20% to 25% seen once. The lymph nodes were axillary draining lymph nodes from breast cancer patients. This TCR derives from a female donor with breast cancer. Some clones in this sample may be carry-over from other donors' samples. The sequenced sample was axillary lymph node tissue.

CDR3 nucleotides: TGTGCCACCCTCGGACAGCTACCTTACGAGCAGTACTTC. This gives the protein CATLGQLPYEQYF. This rearrangement joins TRBV28 to TRBJ2-7; possible D gene TRBD1, 6 bases. This CDR3 spans 13 amino acids. Germline loops: CDR1 MDHEN, CDR2 SYDVKM. V was shortened by 10 bases and J by 4 bases, with 17 bases between the two germline ends.